The 18 T cell receptor beta chains presented below share a single source sample, sequenced in a study of blood T cell repertoires in COVID-19. TCRdb's table, derived via immunoSEQ multiplex PCR, lists solely in-frame clones and lacks some. The sample lists approximately 85,000 clones; 86% were seen once. Sequenced: peripheral blood. Receptors originate from a middle-aged man with active or convalescent COVID-19.

This chain links TRBV12-5 with TRBJ2-5, with 8 bases aligning to TRBD2. This CDR3 has 11 amino acids. Germline V CDR1 and CDR2: LGHNT, FRNRAP. CDR3 DNA sequence: TGTACCGGGGGGGCGCGAGAGACCCAGTACTTC. This gives the protein CTGGARETQYF. The full variable domain, rest sourced from reference TRBV12-5 and TRBJ2-5, is DARVTQTPRHKVTEMGQEVTMRCQPILGHNTVFWYRQTMMQGLELLAYFRNRAPLDDSGMPKDRFSAEMPDATLATLKIQPSEPRDSAVYFCTGGARETQYFGPGTRLLVL.

The table lists this clone with a count of one. The J gene is TRBJ2-5, the V gene TRBV20-1; a possible D gene is TRBD2 (6 bases). Between the trimmed V and J ends, which lost 3 bases and 2 bases, there was a span of 13 bases. The CDR3 is 14 residues long. Germline CDR1 is DFQATT and CDR2 is SNEGSKA (reference sequence). The CDR3 coding sequence is TGCAGTGCTAGTAGCGGCAGGCGTCAAGAGACCCAGTACTTC. Translation: CSASSGRRQETQYF.

The sample holds one count of this clone. The rearrangement links TRBV28 to TRBJ2-2; 8 bases are a match to TRBD1. V gave up 6 bases and J gave up 6 bases; unmatched junction bases: 6. Germline lookup yields CDR1 MDHEN and CDR2 SYDVKM. This CDR3 is 14 amino acids long. In DNA form, the CDR3 reads TGTGCCAGCAGAACAGGGGGGAAACCCGGGGAGCTGTTTTTT. Encoded protein: CASRTGGKPGELFF.

The chain is built from TRBV2 and TRBJ2-5; D is perhaps TRBD1 (5 bases). Germline V gene lookup returns CDR1 SNHLY and CDR2 FYNNEI. The CDR3 spans 16 residues. Trimming removed 4 bases from V and 4 bases from J, with 19 bases in between. CDR3 residues: CASSAIMSGRGETQYF. DNA of the CDR3: TGTGCCAGCAGTGCTATAATGTCAGGGCGAGGAGAGACCCAGTACTTC.

This clone was counted a few times. This chain connects TRBV4-1 to TRBJ2-3, with D maybe TRBD2 (6 bases). The CDR3 length is 16 residues. Deletions cut 0 bases from V and 3 bases from J, with 13 bases between. CDR1 is MGHRA and CDR2 is YSYEKL in the germline V gene. For the CDR3, the DNA is TGCGCCAGCAGCCAAGATGGCGGGACGAGTACAGATACGCAGTATTTT. This codes for CASSQDGGTSTDTQYF.

This clone has just a few counts. This chain joins TRBV28 and TRBJ1-1; D not resolved. The germline V gene has CDR1 MDHEN and CDR2 SYDVKM. CDR3 size: 13 residues. The V end was cut by 5 bases, the J end by 3 bases, with 10 bases between. The CDR3 coding sequence is TGTGCCAGCAGTGCCCCCAGGTACACTGAAGCTTTCTTT. Translated, it gives CASSAPRYTEAFF.

The rearrangement links TRBV7-9 to TRBJ2-7, with TRBD2 matching over 7 bases. V lost 2 bases, J lost 1 base, and 14 bases stayed unmatched. From germline, CDR1 is SEHNR and CDR2 FQNEAQ (reference sequence). The CDR3 length is 18 residues. The CDR3 here is CASSLPALVAGGSYEQYF. In DNA, the CDR3 is TGTGCCAGCAGCTTACCCGCGTTGGTAGCGGGCGGTTCCTACGAGCAGTACTTC. The complete variable domain, with remaining parts taken from reference TRBV7-9 and TRBJ2-7, reads DTGVSQNPRHKITKRGQNVTFRCDPISEHNRLYWYRQTLGQGPEFLTYFQNEAQLEKSRLLSDRFSAERPKGSFSTLEIQRTEQGDSAMYLCASSLPALVAGGSYEQYFGPGTRLTVT.

This clone was observed a handful of times. This CDR3 is CAWSVTVTGELFF. Here the CDR3 DNA reads TGTGCCTGGAGTGTAACGGTTACCGGGGAGCTGTTTTTT. This chain connects TRBV30 to TRBJ2-2; D gene ambiguous. The V gene's germline CDR1 is GTSNPN and CDR2 SVGIG (reference sequence). The CDR3 has 13 residues. Trimming stripped 0 bases from V and 5 bases from J, with 7 bases between.

In this sample, this clone turned up a few times. V gene TRBV6-1 combines with J gene TRBJ1-6; 7 bases are shared with TRBD1. This CDR3 is 17 amino acids long. V gave up 1 base and J gave up 7 bases; unmatched junction bases: 10. CDR1 and CDR2 from the germline V gene are MNHNS and SASEGT. Written as DNA, the CDR3 is TGTGCCAGCAGTGAAGTAGCCCACACAGGGGTCAATTCACCCCTCCACTTT. Its translation: CASSEVAHTGVNSPLHF.

The chain couples TRBV7-2 to TRBJ2-5, with D uncertain. Germline V gene data show CDR1 as SGHTA and CDR2 as FQGNSA. The CDR3 sequence is 13 residues long. Trimming pared 3 bases from V and 2 bases from J, leaving 7 bases between. CDR3 amino acids: CASSFNFQETQYF. CDR3 DNA sequence: TGTGCCAGCAGCTTCAACTTTCAAGAGACCCAGTACTTC.

This clone was seen a single time. The chain has TRBV24-1 and TRBJ1-5; 8 bases are shared with TRBD1. Germline CDR1 reads KGHDR; CDR2 reads SFDVKD. J gave up 13 bases and V 0 bases, and 1 base lay outside the gene matches. The CDR3 runs 12 residues. CDR3 coding DNA: TGTGCCACCAGTGATTTGGGACAGGGACAGCATTTT. It translates to CATSDLGQGQHF.

The genes are TRBV7-6 and TRBJ1-3; the D gene is possibly TRBD1 (6 bases). The CDR3 sequence is 16 residues long. Germline CDR1 is SGHVS and CDR2 is FNYEAQ. Trimming pared 2 bases from V and 2 bases from J, leaving 13 bases between. Here the CDR3 DNA reads TGTGCCAGCAGCTTAAGGGGGTCCGGTCCTGGAAACACCATATATTTT. This gives the protein CASSLRGSGPGNTIYF.

CDR3 in DNA: TGTGCCAGCAGTCCCACAGAAGATACGCAGTATTTT. Encoded protein: CASSPTEDTQYF. V is TRBV12-3 or TRBV12-4 and J is TRBJ2-3; D remains ambiguous. The CDR3 consists of 12 residues. V was shortened by 5 bases and J by 5 bases, with 8 bases between the two germline ends.

The chain couples TRBV5-1 to TRBJ2-3; 9 bases are shared with TRBD2. V shed 0 bases, J shed 4 bases, and the junction held 6 bases outside the gene matches. This CDR3 spans 16 amino acids. Germline values: CDR1 SGHRS, CDR2 YFSETQ. CDR3 protein: CASSLVGSGSADTQYF. The CDR3 DNA reads as TGCGCCAGCAGCTTGGTAGGTAGCGGGAGCGCAGATACGCAGTATTTT.

The chain carries TRBV7-2 and TRBJ2-1; 7 bases are a match to TRBD2. Germline V CDR1 and CDR2: SGHTA, FQGNSA. CDR3 size: 17 residues. The junction had 16 bases not matched to a gene; V was cut back by 5 bases and J by 6 bases. The CDR3 bases are TGTGCCAGCAGCCAACTCTGGGCGGGGGTTCTCTCCAATGAGCAGTTCTTC. Its translation is CASSQLWAGVLSNEQFF.

This chain uses TRBV25-1 with TRBJ2-1; TRBD2 aligns across 8 bases. J was trimmed by 8 bases and V by 2 bases; bases with no gene match: 5. The length of the CDR3 is 14 residues. Germline lookup yields CDR1 MGHDK and CDR2 SYGVNS. The CDR3 sequence is CASSEGIGGDEQFF. The CDR3 DNA reads as TGTGCCAGCAGTGAAGGAATCGGGGGGGATGAGCAGTTCTTC.

V and J are TRBV4-3 and TRBJ2-2, with 10 bases matching TRBD1. Germline V CDR1 and CDR2: LGHNA, YSLEER. V was clipped by 0 bases and J by 3 bases; unmatched bases: 7. The CDR3 is 18 amino acids. The CDR3 nucleotides read TGCGCCAGCAGCCAAGATAGCCAGACAGGGGGCCACACCGGGGAGCTGTTTTTT. This translates into CASSQDSQTGGHTGELFF.

The chain recombines TRBV7-2 with TRBJ2-7; D call uncertain. The CDR3 sequence is 14 residues long. V was pared by 4 bases and J by 0 bases, with 10 bases between. Germline assignment: CDR1 SGHTA and CDR2 FQGNSA. In DNA form, the CDR3 reads TGTGCCAGCAGCTCTACCGCTACCTCCTACGAGCAGTACTTC. Protein product: CASSSTATSYEQYF.